The 16 T cell receptor beta chains listed next were all sequenced from one sample in a study of CD4+ T cells in melanoma (dated by TCRdb to the early 2020s). Library preparation employed the immunoSEQ multiplex PCR assay. The table was pulled from immuneACCESS by TCRdb, which kept in-frame rearrangements only. Such tables lose some clones; where checked, under half of the loss comes from unresolved V genes, and the rest has no known cause. Present in this sample are about 11,000 clones, less than 70% of which were seen just once. About 8.9% of the sample is in the top ten clones. Material: cells from a culture (not recorded whether cultured in vitro). Receptors originate from a human donor with melanoma.

DNA for the CDR3: TGTGCCAGCAGTTACGACAGGGGACCGTATGGCTACACCTTC. Residues: CASSYDRGPYGYTF. The chain uses TRBV6-6 and TRBJ1-2; 8 nucleotides match TRBD1. Germline CDR1 and CDR2: MNHNY and SVGAGI (reference sequence). The CDR3 is 14 residues long. The V gene end was trimmed by 2 bases and the J gene end by 5 bases; junction bases not matched to a gene: 4.

The gene calls are TRBV29-1 and TRBJ1-3; no clear D gene. The CDR3 sequence is 14 residues long. The V end lost 4 bases, the J end lost 8 bases, and 18 bases lay between the germline ends. Looked up from germline, CDR1 is SQVTM and CDR2 is ANQGSEA. The CDR3 DNA sequence: TGCAGCGTTGTGCTTTTCGGCGCTAGGGACACCATATATTTT. It specifies CSVVLFGARDTIYF.

This clone was seen just once. The chain recombines TRBV6-5 with TRBJ1-5, with 7 bases aligning to TRBD1. Unmatched junction bases numbered 7, after V lost 5 bases and J lost 3 bases. Germline V gene lookup returns CDR1 MNHEY and CDR2 SVGAGI. The CDR3 spans 15 residues. CDR3 region: CASSDYRGINQPQHF. The CDR3 DNA reads TGTGCCAGCAGTGACTACAGGGGCATCAATCAGCCCCAGCATTTT.

The rearrangement joins TRBV20-1 to TRBJ2-7, with D unresolved. Germline lookup yields CDR1 DFQATT and CDR2 SNEGSKA (reference sequence). The ends were cut back, 3 bases at V and 3 bases at J, with 3 bases in the middle. CDR3 length: 10 residues. CDR3 protein: CSARDYEQYF. The CDR3 region has the DNA TGCAGTGCTAGGGACTACGAGCAGTACTTC.

This chain connects TRBV5-6 to TRBJ2-2, with D perhaps matching TRBD2 (6 bases). Germline CDR1 and CDR2: SGHDT and YYEEEE. Trimming left V 2 bases short and J 2 bases short, with 16 bases between. This CDR3 is built from 17 residues. CDR3 loop: CASSFGTHWANTGELFF. The CDR3 DNA is TGTGCCAGCAGCTTCGGGACTCACTGGGCAAACACCGGGGAGCTGTTTTTT.

V usage is TRBV2 and J usage is TRBJ1-3, with 7 bases matching TRBD1. V lost 7 bases to trimming and J lost 0 bases; unmatched junction nucleotides: 12. The germline V gene encodes CDR1 SNHLY and CDR2 FYNNEI. The CDR3 sequence is 17 residues long. Written as DNA, the CDR3 is TGTGCCAGCACCCCAGGGGGGGGTACGAGCTCTGGAAACACCATATATTTT. This encodes CASTPGGGTSSGNTIYF.

The CDR3 sequence: CASSGRNLNTGELFF. In DNA form, the CDR3 reads TGTGCCAGCTCGGGACGTAACCTGAACACCGGGGAGCTGTTTTTT. The rearrangement links TRBV7-2 to TRBJ2-2; D is tentatively TRBD1 or TRBD2 (5 bases each). CDR3 size: 15 residues. CDR1 and CDR2 (germline): SGHTA, FQGNSA. V gave up 8 bases and J gave up 1 base, with 14 bases separating them. The full variable domain, completed using reference TRBV7-2 and TRBJ2-2, is GAGVSQSPSNKVTEKGKDVELRCDPISGHTALYWYRQSLGQGLEFLIYFQGNSAPDKSGLPSDRFSAERTGGSVSTLTIQRTQQEDSAVYLCASSGRNLNTGELFFGEGSRLTVL.

This clone was seen a few times. This chain uses TRBV6-5 with TRBJ1-5; D gene ambiguous. Germline loops: CDR1 MNHEY, CDR2 SVGAGI. This CDR3 spans 13 amino acids. Trimming cost V 2 bases and J 7 bases, with 9 bases left between them. The CDR3 DNA reads TGTGCCAGCAGTTACAGGGAGGGACAGCCCCAGCATTTT. Translation: CASSYREGQPQHF.

The J gene is TRBJ1-2, the V gene TRBV9; 10 nucleotides match TRBD1. The germline gives CDR1 SGDLS, CDR2 YYNGEE. CDR3 size: 16 residues. V shed 0 bases, J shed 8 bases, and the junction held 10 bases outside the gene matches. The CDR3 protein is CASSVDAIDRGRGYTF. CDR3 sequence (DNA): TGTGCCAGCAGCGTAGACGCGATAGACAGGGGGCGAGGCTACACCTTC.

The J gene is TRBJ1-1, the V gene TRBV19; D unresolved. The CDR3 is made up of 12 amino acids. Germline V lookup: CDR1 LNHDA, CDR2 SQIVND (reference sequence). V was shortened by 3 bases and J by 7 bases, with 9 bases between the two germline ends. The CDR3 reads CASSMGSGEAFF. The CDR3 nucleotides are TGTGCCAGTAGTATGGGATCGGGTGAAGCTTTCTTT.

The chain combines TRBV7-8 with TRBJ1-2; TRBD1 matches at 7 bases. This CDR3 contains 12 residues. Germline V lookup: CDR1 SGHVS, CDR2 FQNEAQ. V gave up 5 bases and J gave up 6 bases; unmatched junction bases: 3. CDR3 region: CASSLTGHGYTF. CDR3 coding DNA: TGTGCCAGCAGCCTGACAGGGCATGGCTACACCTTC.

The sample holds one count of this clone. V usage is TRBV30 and J usage is TRBJ2-5, with D tentatively TRBD1 or TRBD2 (6 bases each). Trimming took off 0 bases at V and 5 bases at J, with 13 bases between the two ends. The germline V gene encodes CDR1 GTSNPN and CDR2 SVGIG (reference sequence). The CDR3 is 14 residues long. The DNA for the CDR3 is TGTGCCTGGAGTGTACGAGGGGGGACGGAGACCCAGTACTTC. It specifies CAWSVRGGTETQYF.

This clone was observed a single time. V and J are TRBV10-3 and TRBJ2-3; TRBD2 matches at 12 bases. The CDR3 is 18 amino acids. The V segment lost 2 bases and the J segment 8 bases; nucleotides outside the gene matches: 14. Germline lookup yields CDR1 ENHRY and CDR2 SYGVKD. In DNA, the CDR3 is TGTGCCATCAGTGAGAGGTCTAGCGGGGGGGCCTCGGTGGGTACGCAGTATTTT. This codes for CAISERSSGGASVGTQYF.

The chain joins TRBV4-1 to TRBJ2-5, with D perhaps matching TRBD1 (5 bases). The CDR3 sequence is 15 residues long. V lost 4 bases and J 2 bases, leaving 14 bases between the germline ends. The germline V gene encodes CDR1 MGHRA and CDR2 YSYEKL. In DNA, the CDR3 is TGCGCCAGCAGCCTAATTCAGGGAAGTCAAGAGACCCAGTACTTC. Translating it yields CASSLIQGSQETQYF.

The chain carries TRBV6-6 and TRBJ1-2; possible D gene TRBD1, 5 bases. The V end lost 2 bases, the J end lost 4 bases, and 8 bases lay between the germline ends. Germline V gives CDR1 MNHNY, CDR2 SVGAGI (reference sequence). The CDR3 extends over 13 amino acids. The CDR3 bases are TGTGCCAGCAGTTACGGCAGGGCCTATGGCTACACCTTC. Amino acid sequence: CASSYGRAYGYTF.

This chain links TRBV18 with TRBJ2-3, with 8 positions matching TRBD2. With 5 bases clipped from V and 0 bases from J, the junction kept 10 bases outside the gene matches. The CDR3 totals 17 residues. The germline CDR1 and CDR2 sequences are KGHSH and LQKENI. The CDR3 bases are TGTGCCAGCTCATCGCTAATAGCGGGGATGAGCACAGATACGCAGTATTTT. It codes for CASSSLIAGMSTDTQYF.